Included here is one TCR beta chain sequence, with context. The antigen remains unidentified. The sample comes from a study of cytotoxic CD8 clonotypes in ibrutinib-treated CLL. Study details: Samples averaged approximately 260,000 productive templates and more than 85,000 productive rearrangements. The study, taken as a whole, reports: Sustained-remission and progressing patients' sampling times differed. Clonality was higher at ibrutinib response and returned toward baseline at progression.

The CDR3 contains 16 residues. Germline loops: CDR1 SGHAT, CDR2 FQNNGV. J gave up 1 base and V 1 base, and 4 bases lay outside the gene matches. Only in-frame clones appear in the TCRdb table, and some are missing; sequencing was by immunoSEQ multiplex PCR. Of about 160,000 clones listed, roughly four fifths are singletons. The receptor's source is a human donor with chronic lymphocytic leukemia. The rearrangement links TRBV11-2 to TRBJ2-1; 7 nucleotides match TRBD2. The sequenced sample was PBMCs, obtained after 24 months of ibrutinib treatment. CDR3 loop: CASSLGAGLSYNEQFF. The CDR3 DNA is TGTGCCAGCAGCTTAGGAGCGGGACTATCCTACAATGAGCAGTTCTTC. The full variable domain, completed using reference TRBV11-2 and TRBJ2-1, is EAGVAQSPRYKIIEKRQSVAFWCNPISGHATLYWYQQILGQGPKLLIQFQNNGVVDDSQLPKDRFSAERLKGVDSTLKIQPAKLEDSAVYLCASSLGAGLSYNEQFFGPGTRLTVL.